The sequence of this T cell receptor (beta chain) was determined in a study of chemoradiotherapy in HPV16-positive cancers. Study observations and caveats: The functional HPV-specific definition rests on just two HPV16-positive patients.

Germline-derived CDR1 and CDR2 are SGHRS and YFSETQ. The ends lost 4 bases at V and 3 bases at J; junction bases unmatched: 4. The CDR3 is 13 residues long. On this clone: Its antigen is undetermined.

Here immunoSEQ multiplex PCR was the method, and the copy in TCRdb shows in-frame clones only, minus some. Here the sample spans roughly 21,000 clones, about 87% being singletons. This clonotype was sampled from a human donor with HPV-associated anogenital cancer. The material sequenced was blood, taken from a patient who underwent chemoradiotherapy. The chain uses TRBV5-1 and TRBJ2-7; 7 bases match TRBD1. CDR3 in amino acids: CASSPGQNYEQYF. The CDR3 region has the DNA TGCGCCAGCAGCCCGGGACAGAACTACGAGCAGTACTTC.